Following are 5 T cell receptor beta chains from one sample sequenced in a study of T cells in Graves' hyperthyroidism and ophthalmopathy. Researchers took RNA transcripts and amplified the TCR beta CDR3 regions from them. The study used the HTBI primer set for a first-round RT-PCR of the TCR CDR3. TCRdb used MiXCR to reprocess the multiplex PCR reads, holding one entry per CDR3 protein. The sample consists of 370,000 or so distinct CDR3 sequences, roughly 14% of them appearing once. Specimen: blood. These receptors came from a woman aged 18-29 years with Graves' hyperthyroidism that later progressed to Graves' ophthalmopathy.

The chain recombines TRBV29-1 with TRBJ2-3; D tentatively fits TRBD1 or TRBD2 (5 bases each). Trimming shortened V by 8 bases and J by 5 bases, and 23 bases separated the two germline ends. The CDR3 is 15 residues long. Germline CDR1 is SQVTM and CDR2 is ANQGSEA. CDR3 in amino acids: CSTPFWSARGDTQYF. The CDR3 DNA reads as TGCAGCACCCCATTTTGGAGCGCGAGGGGAGATACGCAGTATTTT.

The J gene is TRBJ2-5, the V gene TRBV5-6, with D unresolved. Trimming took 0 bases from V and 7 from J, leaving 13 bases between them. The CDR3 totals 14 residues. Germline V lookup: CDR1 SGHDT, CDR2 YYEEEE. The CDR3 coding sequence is TGTGCCAGCAGCTTGGGGGGTATTAAAGGGACCCAGTACTTC. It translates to CASSLGGIKGTQYF.

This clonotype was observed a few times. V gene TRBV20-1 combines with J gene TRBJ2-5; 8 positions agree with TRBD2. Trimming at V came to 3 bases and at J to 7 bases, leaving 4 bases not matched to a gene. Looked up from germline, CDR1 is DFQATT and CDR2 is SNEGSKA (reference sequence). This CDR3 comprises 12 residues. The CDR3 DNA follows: TGCAGTGCTAGCGGGAGGGGGGGGACCCAGTACTTC. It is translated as CSASGRGGTQYF.

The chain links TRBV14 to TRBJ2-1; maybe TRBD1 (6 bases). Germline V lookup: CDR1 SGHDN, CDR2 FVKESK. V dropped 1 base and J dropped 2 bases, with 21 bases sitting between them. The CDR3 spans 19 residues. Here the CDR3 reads CASSQGLGGLQTTYNEQFF. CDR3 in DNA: TGTGCCAGCAGCCAAGGCCTAGGGGGTCTCCAGACTACCTACAATGAGCAGTTCTTC. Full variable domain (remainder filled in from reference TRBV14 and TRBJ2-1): EAGVTQFPSHSVIEKGQTVTLRCDPISGHDNLYWYRRVMGKEIKFLLHFVKESKQDESGMPNNRFLAERTGGTYSTLKVQPAELEDSGVYFCASSQGLGGLQTTYNEQFFGPGTRLTVL.

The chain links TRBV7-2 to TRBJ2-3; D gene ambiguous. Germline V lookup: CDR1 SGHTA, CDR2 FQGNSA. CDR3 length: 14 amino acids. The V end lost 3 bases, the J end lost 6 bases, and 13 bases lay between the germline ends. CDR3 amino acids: CASSFGYPADTQYF. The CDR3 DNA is TGTGCCAGCAGCTTCGGCTACCCCGCGGATACGCAGTATTTT.